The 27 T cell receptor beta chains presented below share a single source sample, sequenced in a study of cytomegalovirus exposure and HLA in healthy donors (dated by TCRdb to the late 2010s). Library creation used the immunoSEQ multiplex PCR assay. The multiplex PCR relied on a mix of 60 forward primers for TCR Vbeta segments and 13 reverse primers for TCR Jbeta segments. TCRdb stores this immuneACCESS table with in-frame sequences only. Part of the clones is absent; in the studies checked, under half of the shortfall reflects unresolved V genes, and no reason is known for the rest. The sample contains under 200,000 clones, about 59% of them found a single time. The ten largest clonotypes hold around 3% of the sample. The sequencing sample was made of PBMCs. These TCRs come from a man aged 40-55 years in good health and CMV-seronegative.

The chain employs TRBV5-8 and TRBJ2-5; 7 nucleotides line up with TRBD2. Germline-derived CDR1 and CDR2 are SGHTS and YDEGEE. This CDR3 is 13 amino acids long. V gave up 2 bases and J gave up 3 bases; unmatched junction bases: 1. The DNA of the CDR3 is TGTGCCAGCAGCTTAGCGGGAAAAGAGACCCAGTACTTC. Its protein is CASSLAGKETQYF. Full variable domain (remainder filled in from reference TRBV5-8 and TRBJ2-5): EAGVTQSPTHLIKTRGQQATLRCSPISGHTSVYWYQQALGLGLQFLLWYDEGEERNRGNFPPRFSGRQFPNYSSELNVNALELEDSALYLCASSLAGKETQYFGPGTRLLVL.

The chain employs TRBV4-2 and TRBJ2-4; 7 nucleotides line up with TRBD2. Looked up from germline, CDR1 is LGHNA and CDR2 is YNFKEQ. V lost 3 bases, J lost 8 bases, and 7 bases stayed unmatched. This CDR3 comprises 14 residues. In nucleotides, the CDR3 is TGTGCCAGCAGCCAGAACCCTCGGGGGGACATTCAGTACTTC. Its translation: CASSQNPRGDIQYF.

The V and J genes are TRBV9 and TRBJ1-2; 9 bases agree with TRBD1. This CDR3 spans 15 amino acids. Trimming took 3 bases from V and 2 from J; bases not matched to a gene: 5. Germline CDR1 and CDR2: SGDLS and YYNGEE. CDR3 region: CASSDRDRENYGYTF. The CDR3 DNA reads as TGTGCCAGCAGCGACCGGGACAGGGAGAACTATGGCTACACCTTC.

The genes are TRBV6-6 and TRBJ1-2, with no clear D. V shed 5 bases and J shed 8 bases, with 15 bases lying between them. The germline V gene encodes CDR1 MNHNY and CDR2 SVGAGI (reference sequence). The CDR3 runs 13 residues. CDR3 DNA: TGTGCCAGCAGTCTGCCGGGCGCGGGGGGCTACACCTTC. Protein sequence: CASSLPGAGGYTF.

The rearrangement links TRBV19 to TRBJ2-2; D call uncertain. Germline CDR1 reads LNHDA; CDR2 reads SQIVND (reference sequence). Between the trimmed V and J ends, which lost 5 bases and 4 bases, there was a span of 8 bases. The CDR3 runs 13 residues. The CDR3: CASSPTSTGELFF. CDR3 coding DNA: TGTGCCAGTAGTCCAACTTCCACCGGGGAGCTGTTTTTT.

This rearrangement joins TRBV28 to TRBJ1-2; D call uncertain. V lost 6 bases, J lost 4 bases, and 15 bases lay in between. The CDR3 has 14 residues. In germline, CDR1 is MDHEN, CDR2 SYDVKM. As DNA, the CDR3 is TGTGCCAGCAGCCAGCCATGGGCTCGCTATGGCTACACCTTC. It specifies CASSQPWARYGYTF.

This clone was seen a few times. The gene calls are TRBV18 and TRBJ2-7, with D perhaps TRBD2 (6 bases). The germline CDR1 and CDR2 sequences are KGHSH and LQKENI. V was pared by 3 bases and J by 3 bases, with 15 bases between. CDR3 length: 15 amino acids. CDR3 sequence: CASSPSVGLNYEQYF. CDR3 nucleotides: TGTGCCAGCTCACCCTCCGTGGGACTCAACTACGAGCAGTACTTC.

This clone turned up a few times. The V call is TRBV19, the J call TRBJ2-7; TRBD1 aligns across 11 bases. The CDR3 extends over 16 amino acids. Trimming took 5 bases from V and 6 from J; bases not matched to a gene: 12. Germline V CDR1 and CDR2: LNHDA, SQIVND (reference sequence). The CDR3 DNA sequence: TGTGCCAGTAGTTTACAAATTTCCGGGACAGGGGGCGAGCAGTACTTC. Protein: CASSLQISGTGGEQYF.

Written as DNA, the CDR3 is TGTGCCAGCAGCTTCCAGACACAAACATACGAGCAGTACTTC. Its translation: CASSFQTQTYEQYF. This sequence joins TRBV7-2 and TRBJ2-7, with D hard to call. Trimming stripped 3 bases from V and 4 bases from J, with 13 bases between. Looked up from germline, CDR1 is SGHTA and CDR2 is FQGNSA. This CDR3 is built from 14 residues.

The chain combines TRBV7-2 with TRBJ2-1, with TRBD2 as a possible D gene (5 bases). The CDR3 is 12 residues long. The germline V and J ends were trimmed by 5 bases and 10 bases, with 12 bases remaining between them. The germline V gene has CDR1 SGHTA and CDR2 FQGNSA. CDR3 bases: TGTGCCAGCAGCGAACGCGAGCGGGAGCAGTTCTTC. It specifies CASSEREREQFF.

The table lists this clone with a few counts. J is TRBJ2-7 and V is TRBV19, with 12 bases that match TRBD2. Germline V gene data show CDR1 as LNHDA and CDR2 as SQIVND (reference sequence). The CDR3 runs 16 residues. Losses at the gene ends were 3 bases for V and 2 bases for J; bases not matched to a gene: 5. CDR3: CASSIALAGGTYEQYF. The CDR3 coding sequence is TGTGCCAGTAGTATCGCACTAGCGGGAGGAACCTACGAGCAGTACTTC.

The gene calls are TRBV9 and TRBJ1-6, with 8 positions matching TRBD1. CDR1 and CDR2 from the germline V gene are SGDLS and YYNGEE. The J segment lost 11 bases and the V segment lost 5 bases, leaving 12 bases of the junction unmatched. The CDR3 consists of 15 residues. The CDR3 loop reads CASRSSPGGVTPLHF. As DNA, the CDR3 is TGTGCCAGCAGGAGCTCTCCAGGGGGCGTGACACCCCTCCACTTT.

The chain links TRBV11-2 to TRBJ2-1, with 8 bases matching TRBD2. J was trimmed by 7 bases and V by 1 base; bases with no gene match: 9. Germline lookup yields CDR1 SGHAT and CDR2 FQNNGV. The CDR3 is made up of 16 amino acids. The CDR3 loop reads CASSLVQSGRANEQFF. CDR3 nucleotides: TGTGCCAGCAGCTTAGTACAATCCGGGAGGGCAAATGAGCAGTTCTTC.

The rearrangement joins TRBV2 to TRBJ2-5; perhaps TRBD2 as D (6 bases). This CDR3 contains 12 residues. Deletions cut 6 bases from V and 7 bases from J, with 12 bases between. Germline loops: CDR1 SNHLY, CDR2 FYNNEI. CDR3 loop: CASSQTAGTQYF. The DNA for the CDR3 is TGTGCCAGCAGCCAGACAGCGGGGACCCAGTACTTC.

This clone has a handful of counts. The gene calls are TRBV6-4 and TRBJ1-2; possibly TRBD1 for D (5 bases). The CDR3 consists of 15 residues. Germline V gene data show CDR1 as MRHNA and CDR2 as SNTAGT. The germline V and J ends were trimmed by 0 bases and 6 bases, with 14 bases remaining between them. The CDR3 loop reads CASSDSPSGVDGYTF. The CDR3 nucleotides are TGTGCCAGCAGTGACTCGCCATCGGGGGTCGATGGCTACACCTTC.

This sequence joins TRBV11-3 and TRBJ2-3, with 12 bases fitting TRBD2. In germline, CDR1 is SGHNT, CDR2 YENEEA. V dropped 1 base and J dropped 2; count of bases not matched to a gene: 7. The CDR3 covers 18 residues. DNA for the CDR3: TGTGCCAGCAGCTTAGGGGCCCTAGCGGGAGGGAACACAGATACGCAGTATTTT. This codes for CASSLGALAGGNTDTQYF.

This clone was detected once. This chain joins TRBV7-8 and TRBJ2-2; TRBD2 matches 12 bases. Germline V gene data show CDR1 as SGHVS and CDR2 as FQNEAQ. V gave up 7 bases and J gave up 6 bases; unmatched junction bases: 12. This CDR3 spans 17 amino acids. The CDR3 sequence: CASIRYGLAGIAGELFF. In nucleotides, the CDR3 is TGTGCCAGCATCAGATACGGACTAGCGGGAATTGCCGGGGAGCTGTTTTTT.

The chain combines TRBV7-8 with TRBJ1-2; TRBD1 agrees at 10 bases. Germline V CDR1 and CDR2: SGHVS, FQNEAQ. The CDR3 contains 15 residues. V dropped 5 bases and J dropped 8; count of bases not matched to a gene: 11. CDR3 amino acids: CASSERGQGGEGYTF. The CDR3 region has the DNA TGTGCCAGCAGCGAAAGAGGACAGGGGGGCGAGGGCTACACCTTC.

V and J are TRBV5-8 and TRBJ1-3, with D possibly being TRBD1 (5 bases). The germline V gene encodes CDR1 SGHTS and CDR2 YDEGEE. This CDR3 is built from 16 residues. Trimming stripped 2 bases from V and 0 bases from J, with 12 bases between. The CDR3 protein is CASSFIAGHSGNTIYF. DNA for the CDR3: TGTGCCAGCAGCTTCATAGCGGGGCACTCTGGAAACACCATATATTTT.

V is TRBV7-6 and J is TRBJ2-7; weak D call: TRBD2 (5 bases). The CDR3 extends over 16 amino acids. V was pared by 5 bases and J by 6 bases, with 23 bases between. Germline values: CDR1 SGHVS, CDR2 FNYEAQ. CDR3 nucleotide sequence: TGTGCCAGCAGCCTACCTCCCGGGGAGAACGGCCTCGAGCAGTACTTC. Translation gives CASSLPPGENGLEQYF.

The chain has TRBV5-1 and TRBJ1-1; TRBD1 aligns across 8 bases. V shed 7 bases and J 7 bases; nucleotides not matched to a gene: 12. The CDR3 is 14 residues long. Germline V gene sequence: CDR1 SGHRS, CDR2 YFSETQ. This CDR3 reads CASGGQGLGSEAFF. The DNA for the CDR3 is TGCGCCAGCGGTGGACAGGGCTTGGGCAGTGAAGCTTTCTTT.

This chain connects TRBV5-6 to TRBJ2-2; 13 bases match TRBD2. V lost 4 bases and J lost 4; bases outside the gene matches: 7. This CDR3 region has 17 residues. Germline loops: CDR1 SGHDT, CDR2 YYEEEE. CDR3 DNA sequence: TGTGCCAGCAGCCGTGGACTAGCGGGAGTAGTCACCGGGGAGCTGTTTTTT. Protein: CASSRGLAGVVTGELFF.

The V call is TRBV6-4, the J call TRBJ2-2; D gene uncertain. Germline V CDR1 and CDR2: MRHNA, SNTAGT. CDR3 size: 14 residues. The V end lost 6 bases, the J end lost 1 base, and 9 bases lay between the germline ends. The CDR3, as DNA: TGTGCCAGCAGGACGTCAGGGAACACCGGGGAGCTGTTTTTT. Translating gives CASRTSGNTGELFF.

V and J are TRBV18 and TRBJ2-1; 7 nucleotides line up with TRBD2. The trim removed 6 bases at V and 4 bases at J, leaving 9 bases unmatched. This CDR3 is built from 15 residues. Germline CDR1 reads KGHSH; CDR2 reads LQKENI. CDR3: CASSTNKRGYNEQFF. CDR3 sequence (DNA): TGTGCCAGCTCTACCAATAAGCGGGGTTACAATGAGCAGTTCTTC.

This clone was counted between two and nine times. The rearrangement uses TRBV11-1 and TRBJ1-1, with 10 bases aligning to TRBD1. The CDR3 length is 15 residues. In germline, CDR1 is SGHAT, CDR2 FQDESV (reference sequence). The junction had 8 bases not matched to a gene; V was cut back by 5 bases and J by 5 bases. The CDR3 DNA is TGTGCCAGCAGCGGAGACAGGGGGCAGGTAACTGAAGCTTTCTTT. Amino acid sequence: CASSGDRGQVTEAFF.

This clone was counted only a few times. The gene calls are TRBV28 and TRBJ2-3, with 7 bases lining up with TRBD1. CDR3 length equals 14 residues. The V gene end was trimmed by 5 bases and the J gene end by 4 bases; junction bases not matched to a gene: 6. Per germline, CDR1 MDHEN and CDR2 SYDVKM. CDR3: CASSPDRRADTQYF. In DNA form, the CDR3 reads TGTGCCAGCAGTCCGGACAGGCGTGCAGATACGCAGTATTTT.

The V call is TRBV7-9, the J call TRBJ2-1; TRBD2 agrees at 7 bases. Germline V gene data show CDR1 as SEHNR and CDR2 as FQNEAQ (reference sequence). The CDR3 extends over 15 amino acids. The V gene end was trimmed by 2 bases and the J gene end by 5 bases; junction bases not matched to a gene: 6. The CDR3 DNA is TGTGCCAGCAGCTTACGGTTTCTAGCGGACAATGAGCAGTTCTTC. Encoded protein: CASSLRFLADNEQFF.